This TCR beta chain was sequenced during a study of CD8 T cells in ankylosing spondylitis. Overall study findings and caveats: Disease-linked clones, CD8+, were relatively rare in peripheral blood. Among TCR beta sequences, a motif of several highly homologous variants appeared characteristic of ankylosing spondylitis blood.

Using quantitative 5'-RACE with molecular barcodes, the authors made TCR beta libraries. TCRdb redid the calling of the 5' RACE reads with MiXCR, one entry per CDR3 protein. Here the sample spans fewer than 350,000 distinct CDR3 sequences, around a tenth being singletons. This clonotype was observed once. Its target is not known. In germline, CDR1 is SNHLY, CDR2 FYNNEI. The CDR3 is 14 amino acids. The ends lost 10 bases at V and 4 bases at J; junction bases unmatched: 9. The sample comprised blood, either unsorted or a sorted T cell fraction (not recorded which). This TCR was recovered from a female donor with ankylosing spondylitis or in good health (not recorded which). V is TRBV2 and J is TRBJ1-5; 8 bases agree with TRBD1. CDR3 DNA sequence: TGTGCCAACAGGGGGGACAGTCAGAATCAGCCCCAGCATTTT. This gives the protein CANRGDSQNQPQHF.